This TCR beta chain was captured by sequencing in a study of CD8 T cells in ankylosing spondylitis. Points from the study as a whole: As for the disease-linked clones, they showed a CD8+ phenotype and occurred at relatively low frequencies in peripheral blood.

For this clonotype: Its specificity is not known.

The authors made TCR beta libraries by quantitative 5'-RACE with molecular barcodes. MiXCR, applied by TCRdb to the 5' RACE reads, yields one record per CDR3 protein. The sample contains about 27,000 distinct CDR3 sequences, 7.9% of which appear only once. Trimming stripped 2 bases from V and 4 bases from J, with 5 bases between. The CDR3 covers 12 residues. This TCR came from a male donor with ankylosing spondylitis or in good health (not recorded which). The sequencing input was blood. This chain connects TRBV12-3 or TRBV12-4 to TRBJ1-1; no clear D. The CDR3 loop is CASSLQSTEAFF. The CDR3 DNA follows: TGTGCCAGCAGTTTACAGTCCACTGAAGCTTTCTTT.